The 2 T cell receptor beta chains reported below all come from one sample, sequenced in a study of blood T cell repertoires in COVID-19. Data came from immunoSEQ multiplex PCR; TCRdb stores just in-frame clones and leaves some out. Among 150,000 to 200,000 clones, around 81% were seen once, and the ten largest hold approximately 2.5%. Sequencing was performed on peripheral blood. The origin of the receptors is a human donor with acute or convalescent COVID-19. The donor label of this sample is uncertain.

The genes are TRBV19 and TRBJ2-1, with 13 bases matching TRBD2. Looked up from germline, CDR1 is LNHDA and CDR2 is SQIVND (reference sequence). J lost 7 bases, V lost 2 bases, and 5 bases had no gene match. The CDR3 runs 16 residues. In DNA form, the CDR3 reads TGTGCCAGTAGTATAAGGACTAGCGGGAGTAATAATGAGCAGTTCTTC. Residues: CASSIRTSGSNNEQFF.

The chain links TRBV2 to TRBJ2-5, with D possibly matching TRBD2 (7 bases). This CDR3 comprises 15 residues. Trimming shortened V by 1 base and J by 6 bases, and 15 bases separated the two germline ends. Germline CDR1 and CDR2: SNHLY and FYNNEI. The CDR3 spells CASSEVGRGGKTQYF. CDR3 nucleotide sequence: TGTGCCAGCAGTGAAGTGGGAAGGGGGGGAAAGACCCAGTACTTC.